Listed here are 23 T cell receptor beta chains from one sample, sequenced in a study of tissue T cells after allogeneic stem cell transplantation. The protocol was immunoSEQ multiplex PCR, while the TCRdb copy is restricted to in-frame clones and leaves out a portion. This sample has 17,000 or so clones, with 60% to 75% found just once. The specimen sequenced was spleen. Receptors were obtained from a female BALB/c mouse in good health. The mouse line has the MHC haplotype H2-d.

This clone has only a few counts. Genes here carry mouse names. The CDR3 end lies 1 residue beyond the end of the read and is filled in from the germline J gene. The chain carries TRBV19 and TRBJ2-2; TRBD1 aligns across 8 bases. CDR3 length: 14 residues. The germline V gene encodes CDR1 FNHDT and CDR2 SITEND (reference sequence). After removal of 4 bases from V and 3 bases from J, the junction contained 2 bases not matched to a gene. The CDR3 region is CASSPDRDTGQLYF. The part of the CDR3 DNA that was read is TGTGCCAGCAGTCCGGACAGGGACACCGGGCAGCTCTAC.

Details on this clone: The germline and genes are mouse ones. The read falls 1 residue short of the CDR3 end, and the missing part is taken from the germline J gene. The rearrangement joins TRBV13-2 to TRBJ1-6; D is perhaps TRBD1 (5 bases). TRBJ1-6 is an ORF for which the function is uncertain. Germline V gene lookup returns CDR1 NNHNN and CDR2 SYGAGS (reference sequence). Trimming stripped 2 bases from V and 3 bases from J, with 9 bases between. This CDR3 is built from 15 residues. The CDR3 is CASGDGGGYNSPLYF. The part of the CDR3 DNA that was read is TGTGCCAGCGGTGACGGTGGGGGCTATAATTCGCCCCTCTAC.

This clone showed up just a few times. The gene names given are mouse names. From the germline J gene comes the end of the CDR3, since the read stops 1 residue before it. This chain links TRBV5 with TRBJ2-7, with D perhaps TRBD2 (6 bases). Looked up from germline, CDR1 is LGHNA and CDR2 is YNLKQL (reference sequence). V lost 2 bases, J lost 3 bases, and 8 bases lay in between. This CDR3 spans 13 amino acids. The CDR3 region is CASSQSWGYEQYF. The DNA read from the CDR3 is TGTGCCAGCAGCCAATCCTGGGGCTATGAACAGTAC.

This clone was seen only once. Mouse gene names and germline throughout. The read stops 1 residue short of the end of the CDR3; the missing end is completed from the germline J gene. The chain recombines TRBV14 with TRBJ2-1; 13 bases are a match to TRBD2. Germline CDR1 reads SGHDT; CDR2 reads FRDEAV. The CDR3 consists of 17 residues. The V gene end was trimmed by 4 bases and the J gene end by 0 bases; junction bases not matched to a gene: 4. The CDR3 region is CASSRTGGAGNYAEQFF. CDR3 bases read: TGTGCCAGCAGTCGGACTGGGGGGGCGGGTAACTATGCTGAGCAGTTC. Combining the CDR3 with reference TRBV14 and TRBJ2-1 gives the whole variable domain EAGVTQSPRYAVLQEGQAVSFWCDPISGHDTLYWYQQPRDQGPQLLVYFRDEAVIDNSQLPSDRFSAVRPKGTNSTLKIQSAKQGDTATYLCASSRTGGAGNYAEQFFGPGTRLTVL.

With regard to this clone: The gene names here belong to mouse. The CDR3 is cut off 1 residue early in the read; its end comes from the germline J gene. The chain combines TRBV31 with TRBJ2-5, with TRBD1 matching 9 bases. Germline values: CDR1 GKSSPN, CDR2 SITVG. With 3 bases clipped from V and 4 bases from J, the junction kept 5 bases outside the gene matches. The CDR3 consists of 14 residues. The CDR3 loop is CAWSPGTGKDTQYF. The part of the CDR3 DNA that was read is TGTGCCTGGAGCCCCGGGACAGGGAAAGACACCCAGTAC.

In the case of this clone: Germline and genes: mouse. The CDR3 end lies 1 residue beyond the end of the read and is filled in from the germline J gene. The chain has TRBV20 and TRBJ1-1; TRBD1 is a possible D gene (5 bases). The V end was cut by 3 bases, the J end by 0 bases, with 8 bases between. Germline loops: CDR1 GFQATS, CDR2 STVNSAI. The CDR3 is 13 residues long. CDR3 region: CGARRGANTEVFF. CDR3 DNA (partial): TGTGGTGCTAGACGGGGGGCAAACACAGAAGTCTTC. The complete variable domain, with remaining parts taken from reference TRBV20 and TRBJ1-1, reads GALVYQYPRRTICKSGTSMRMECQAVGFQATSVAWYRQSPQKTFELIALSTVNSAIKYEQNFTQEKFPISHPNLSFSSMTVLNAYLEDRGLYLCGARRGANTEVFFGKGTRLTVV.

Turning to this clone: Mouse names are used for the genes. The CDR3 extends 1 residue past the end of the read, so its final part is completed from the germline J gene. This sequence joins TRBV13-3 and TRBJ2-2, with 9 bases that match TRBD1. The CDR3 is made up of 16 amino acids. The V segment lost 5 bases and the J segment 4 bases; nucleotides outside the gene matches: 9. Germline V gene data show CDR1 as NNHDY and CDR2 as SYVADS. Here the CDR3 reads CASRSPGTGFTGQLYF. CDR3 DNA (partial): TGTGCCAGCAGGAGTCCCGGGACAGGGTTCACCGGGCAGCTCTAC. The variable domain in full, completed from reference TRBV13-3 and TRBJ2-2, reads EAAVTQSPRSKVAVTGGKVTLSCHQTNNHDYMYWYRQDTGHGLRLIHYSYVADSTEKGDIPDGYKASRPSQENFSLILELASLSQTAVYFCASRSPGTGFTGQLYFGEGSKLTVL.

Remarks on this clone: Gene names denote mouse genes. The DNA ends 1 residue before the CDR3 does, and the rest of the CDR3 is filled in from the germline J gene. The chain recombines TRBV20 with TRBJ2-3; perhaps TRBD2 as D (6 bases). Between the trimmed V and J ends, which lost 1 base and 0 bases, there was a span of 8 bases. CDR3 length: 14 amino acids. From germline, CDR1 is GFQATS and CDR2 STVNSAI. The sequenced part of the CDR3 DNA is TGTGGTGCTAGGGGGGGGGTTAGTGCAGAAACGCTGTAT. It translates to CGARGGVSAETLY. The complete CDR3 protein is CGARGGVSAETLYF. Complete variable domain (other parts from reference TRBV20 and TRBJ2-3): GALVYQYPRRTICKSGTSMRMECQAVGFQATSVAWYRQSPQKTFELIALSTVNSAIKYEQNFTQEKFPISHPNLSFSSMTVLNAYLEDRGLYLCGARGGVSAETLYFGSGTRLTVL.

This clone appeared once. The genes are named according to mouse. Coverage ceases 1 residue before the CDR3 finishes, and the germline J gene fills in the end. This chain uses TRBV5 with TRBJ2-4, with a possible D match to TRBD1 (5 bases). Germline V lookup: CDR1 LGHNA, CDR2 YNLKQL (reference sequence). CDR3 length equals 14 residues. With 1 base removed from V and 0 bases from J, the gap between germline ends came to 5 bases. The CDR3 protein is CASSQGQSQNTLYF. CDR3 DNA (partial): TGTGCCAGCAGCCAAGGACAGAGTCAAAACACCTTGTAC.

Concerning this clone: Each gene name is a mouse one. The read ends 1 residue before the CDR3 terminus; that terminus is restored from the germline J gene. The chain uses TRBV13-1 and TRBJ1-4; 9 positions match TRBD1. This CDR3 region has 15 residues. CDR1 and CDR2 (germline): NSHNY, SYGAGN. The ends lost 1 base at V and 3 bases at J; junction bases unmatched: 1. The CDR3 region is CASSDRDRANERLFF. The covered CDR3 bases are TGTGCCAGCAGTGATAGGGACAGGGCCAACGAAAGATTATTT.

For this clone: The gene names here belong to mouse. CDR3 residues: CASSIRDWGGEQYF. The sequenced CDR3 bases are TGTGCTAGCAGTATCCGGGACTGGGGAGGGGAACAGTAC. The V gene is TRBV29, the J gene TRBJ2-7, with TRBD2 identical over 10 bases. The observed sequence ends 1 residue before the CDR3 terminus, with the missing tail filled in from the germline J gene. The germline V gene encodes CDR1 MSHET and CDR2 SYDVDS. The J segment lost 7 bases and the V segment lost 5 bases, leaving 8 bases of the junction unmatched. The CDR3 length is 14 residues.

For this clone: Gene names are the mouse ones. The CDR3 end is not reached by the read, which stops 1 residue before it; the germline J gene fills it in. Other DNA sequences in the same sample also yield this CDR3. This chain joins TRBV13-2 and TRBJ2-3; D remains unclear. There are 14 residues in the CDR3. Trimming pared 2 bases from V and 0 bases from J, leaving 7 bases between. Per the germline V gene, CDR1 is NNHNN and CDR2 is SYGAGS (reference sequence). CDR3 DNA, as far as it was read: TGTGCCAGCGGTGAAGGGTCTAGTGCAGAAACGCTGTAT. Translated, it gives CASGEGSSAETLY. The entire CDR3 protein is CASGEGSSAETLYF.

A few counts support this clone. The gene names here belong to mouse. This chain's CDR3 is CASTNSGNTLYF. The part of the CDR3 DNA that was read is TGTGCCAGCACCAATTCTGGAAATACGCTCTAT. The rearrangement links TRBV19 to TRBJ1-3; no firm D call. The observed sequence ends 1 residue before the CDR3 terminus, with the missing tail filled in from the germline J gene. With 6 bases removed from V and 0 bases from J, the gap between germline ends came to 4 bases. CDR1 is FNHDT and CDR2 is SITEND in the germline V gene (reference sequence). The CDR3 spans 12 residues.

As regards this clone: Gene names are the mouse ones. The sequenced fragment ends 1 residue before the CDR3 boundary, so the rest is inferred from the germline J gene. The chain links TRBV20 to TRBJ2-2; D is unresolved. The ends were cut back, 1 base at V and 0 bases at J, with 6 bases in the middle. The CDR3 has 14 amino acids. The germline CDR1 and CDR2 sequences are GFQATS and STVNSAI. CDR3 DNA, as far as it was read: TGTGGTGCTAGGGGGGCAGCAAACACCGGGCAGCTCTAC. Amino acid sequence: CGARGAANTGQLY. The entire CDR3 sequence reads CGARGAANTGQLYF.

As for this clone: Mouse germline and gene names are used. The CDR3 end is not reached by the read, which stops 1 residue before it; the germline J gene fills it in. This chain joins TRBV13-2 and TRBJ2-2, with TRBD2 as a possible D gene (6 bases). CDR1 and CDR2 from the germline V gene are NNHNN and SYGAGS (reference sequence). V dropped 6 bases and J dropped 1 base, with 10 bases sitting between them. The CDR3 has 14 amino acids. This CDR3 is CASDGGKNTGQLYF. The covered CDR3 bases are TGTGCCAGCGATGGGGGAAAAAACACCGGGCAGCTCTAC.

Comments on this clone: The listed genes are named as in mouse. The DNA ends 1 residue before the CDR3 does, and the rest of the CDR3 is filled in from the germline J gene. The chain is built from TRBV13-1 and TRBJ1-2; tentatively, D is TRBD1 (6 bases). Germline V gene data show CDR1 as NSHNY and CDR2 as SYGAGN. V was pared by 3 bases and J by 4 bases, with 10 bases between. The CDR3 loop spans 13 amino acids. Incomplete CDR3 DNA: TGTGCCAGCAGTGGGGGGGGCGGCTCCGACTACACC. Protein sequence: CASSGGGGSDYT. In full, the CDR3 is CASSGGGGSDYTF.

With regard to this clone: The genes and germline here are from mouse. The read ends 1 residue early relative to the CDR3; the germline J gene fills the gap. The chain couples TRBV5 to TRBJ2-1, with TRBD2 identical over 12 bases. CDR1 LGHNA and CDR2 YNLKQL come from the germline V gene (reference sequence). The CDR3 has 16 residues. The junction had 3 bases not matched to a gene; V was cut back by 5 bases and J by 1 base. This CDR3 reads CASSSGLGGNYAEQFF. The CDR3 bases that were read are TGTGCCAGCAGCTCCGGACTGGGGGGGAACTATGCTGAGCAGTTC.

Comments on this clone: Gene names and germline match the mouse. Read sequence stops 1 residue before the CDR3 end, and the germline J gene provides the missing end. The sample carries other DNA sequences with the same CDR3. The J gene is TRBJ1-4, the V gene TRBV13-1; TRBD1 matches 11 bases. Trimming cost V 3 bases and J 4 bases; bases outside gene matches: 2. The CDR3 extends over 15 amino acids. CDR1 NSHNY and CDR2 SYGAGN come from the germline V gene. This CDR3 is CASSAGTGGNERLFF. CDR3 bases read: TGTGCCAGCAGTGCCGGGACAGGGGGCAACGAAAGATTATTT. The whole variable domain, filled in from reference TRBV13-1 and TRBJ1-4, reads EAAVTQSPRNKVTVTGGNVTLSCRQTNSHNYMYWYRQDTGHGLRLIHYSYGAGNLRIGDVPDGYKATRTTQEDFFLLLELASPSQTSLYFCASSAGTGGNERLFFGHGTKLSVL.

On this clone: The germline and genes are mouse ones. The DNA ends 1 residue before the CDR3 does, and the rest of the CDR3 is filled in from the germline J gene. The chain employs TRBV1 and TRBJ1-1, with TRBD1 matching 8 bases. The germline V gene encodes CDR1 NSQYPW and CDR2 LRSPGD (reference sequence). CDR3 length: 12 amino acids. The trim removed 4 bases at V and 8 bases at J, leaving 3 bases unmatched. The sequenced CDR3 bases are TGCACCTGCAGTGGACAGGGGCCGGAAGTCTTC. Its translation is CTCSGQGPEVF. The full CDR3 protein is CTCSGQGPEVFF.

About this clone: Gene and germline names: mouse. From the germline J gene comes the end of the CDR3, since the read stops 1 residue before it. V is TRBV5 and J is TRBJ2-5, with 7 bases aligning to TRBD2. This CDR3 has 15 amino acids. CDR1 and CDR2 from the germline V gene are LGHNA and YNLKQL (reference sequence). The V and J ends lost 2 bases and 0 bases, in that order; junction bases with no gene match: 2. CDR3 amino acids: CASSQSTGNQDTQYF. Incomplete CDR3 DNA: TGTGCCAGCAGCCAATCGACTGGGAACCAAGACACCCAGTAC.

Note on this clone: Gene names refer to mouse genes. The CDR3 end falls 1 residue outside the read, so it is completed with the germline J gene. The V gene is TRBV13-1, the J gene TRBJ2-7, with TRBD2 matching over 14 bases. Per germline, CDR1 NSHNY and CDR2 SYGAGN. The CDR3 is 15 residues long. The trim removed 1 base at V and 5 bases at J, leaving 2 bases unmatched. CDR3 sequence: CASSDRDWGGHEQYF. The CDR3 DNA, read in part, is TGTGCCAGCAGTGATCGGGACTGGGGGGGCCATGAACAGTAC.

The count of this clone is one. The gene names given are mouse names. This CDR3 is CASSPLGGDSYEQYF. The sequenced part of the CDR3 DNA is TGTGCCAGCAGCCCACTGGGGGGGGACTCCTATGAACAGTAC. The V and J genes are TRBV19 and TRBJ2-7; the match to TRBD2 covers 10 bases. With the read ending 1 residue before the CDR3 end, the germline J gene is used to fill in that end. The trim removed 5 bases at V and 0 bases at J, leaving 5 bases unmatched. The germline gives CDR1 FNHDT, CDR2 SITEND (reference sequence). This CDR3 comprises 15 residues.

As regards this clone: Gene names and germline refer to mouse. The read comes to an end 1 residue before the CDR3 does, leaving the germline J gene to fill in the end. The chain has TRBV13-1 and TRBJ1-4; TRBD1 aligns across 7 bases. With 3 bases clipped from V and 0 bases from J, the junction kept 2 bases outside the gene matches. The CDR3 runs 15 residues. CDR1 is NSHNY, CDR2 SYGAGN, per germline. The DNA read from the CDR3 is TGTGCCAGCAGTGTGGGACAGTTTTCCAACGAAAGATTATTT. It encodes CASSVGQFSNERLF. The complete CDR3 protein is CASSVGQFSNERLFF.